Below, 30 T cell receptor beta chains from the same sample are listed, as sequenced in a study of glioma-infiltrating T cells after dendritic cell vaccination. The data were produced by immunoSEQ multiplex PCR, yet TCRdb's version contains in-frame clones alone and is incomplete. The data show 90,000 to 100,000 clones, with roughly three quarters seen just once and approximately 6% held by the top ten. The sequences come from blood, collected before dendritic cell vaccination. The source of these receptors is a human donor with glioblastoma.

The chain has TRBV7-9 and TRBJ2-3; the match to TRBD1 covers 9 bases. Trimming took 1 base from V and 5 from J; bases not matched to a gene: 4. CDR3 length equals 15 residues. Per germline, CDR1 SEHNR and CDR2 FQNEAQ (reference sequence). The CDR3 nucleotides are TGTGCCAGCAGCTTAGACAGGGGGCGTGAAGATACGCAGTATTTT. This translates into CASSLDRGREDTQYF.

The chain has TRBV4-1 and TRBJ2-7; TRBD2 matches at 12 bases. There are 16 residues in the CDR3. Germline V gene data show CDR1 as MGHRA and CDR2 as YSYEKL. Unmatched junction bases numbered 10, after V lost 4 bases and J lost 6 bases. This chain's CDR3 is CASSPLGTSGFREQYF. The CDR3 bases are TGCGCCAGCAGCCCCTTGGGGACTAGCGGGTTTCGCGAGCAGTACTTC.

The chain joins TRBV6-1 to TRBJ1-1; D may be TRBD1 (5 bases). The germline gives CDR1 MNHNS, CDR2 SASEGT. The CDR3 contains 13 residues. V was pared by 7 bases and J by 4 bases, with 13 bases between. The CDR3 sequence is CASKSQGSTEAFF. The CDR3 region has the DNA TGTGCCAGCAAATCCCAGGGCAGCACTGAAGCTTTCTTT.

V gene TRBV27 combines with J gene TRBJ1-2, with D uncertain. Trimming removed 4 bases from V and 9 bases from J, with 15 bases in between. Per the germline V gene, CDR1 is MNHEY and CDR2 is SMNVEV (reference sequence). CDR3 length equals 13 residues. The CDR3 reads CASSSLVTGSYTF. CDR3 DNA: TGTGCCAGCAGTTCCCTCGTTACGGGGAGCTACACCTTC.

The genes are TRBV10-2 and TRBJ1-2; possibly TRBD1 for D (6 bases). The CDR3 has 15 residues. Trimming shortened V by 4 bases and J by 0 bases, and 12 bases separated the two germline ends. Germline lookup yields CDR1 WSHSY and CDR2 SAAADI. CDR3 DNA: TGCGCCAGCAGTGTGAGGGGGGGCGCTAACTATGGCTACACCTTC. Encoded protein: CASSVRGGANYGYTF.

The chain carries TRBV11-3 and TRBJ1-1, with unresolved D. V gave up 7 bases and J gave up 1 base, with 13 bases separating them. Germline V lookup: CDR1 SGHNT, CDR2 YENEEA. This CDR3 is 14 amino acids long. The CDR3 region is CASTIREKNTEAFF. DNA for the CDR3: TGTGCCAGCACCATCCGGGAAAAGAACACTGAAGCTTTCTTT.

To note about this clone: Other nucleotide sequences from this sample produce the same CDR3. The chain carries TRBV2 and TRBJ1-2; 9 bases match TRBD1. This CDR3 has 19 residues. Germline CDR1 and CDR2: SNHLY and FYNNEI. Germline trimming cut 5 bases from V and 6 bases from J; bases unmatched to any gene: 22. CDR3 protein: CASSSPTALDRGVVDGYTF. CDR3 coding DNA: TGTGCCAGCAGTAGCCCGACCGCCTTAGACAGGGGGGTAGTTGATGGCTACACCTTC.

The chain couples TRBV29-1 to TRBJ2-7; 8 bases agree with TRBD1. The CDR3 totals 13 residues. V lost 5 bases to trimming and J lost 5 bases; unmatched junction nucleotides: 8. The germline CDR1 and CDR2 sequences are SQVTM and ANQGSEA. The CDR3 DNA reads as TGCAGCGTTAAGACAGGGGTTGACGACGAGCAGTACTTC. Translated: CSVKTGVDDEQYF.

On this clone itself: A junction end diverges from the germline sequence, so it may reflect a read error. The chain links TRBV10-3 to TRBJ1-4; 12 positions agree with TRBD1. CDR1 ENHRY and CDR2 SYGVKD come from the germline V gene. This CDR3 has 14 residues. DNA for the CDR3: TGTGCCACCAGTTCGGGACAGGGGGCTGAAAAACTGTTTTTT. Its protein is CATSSGQGAEKLFF.

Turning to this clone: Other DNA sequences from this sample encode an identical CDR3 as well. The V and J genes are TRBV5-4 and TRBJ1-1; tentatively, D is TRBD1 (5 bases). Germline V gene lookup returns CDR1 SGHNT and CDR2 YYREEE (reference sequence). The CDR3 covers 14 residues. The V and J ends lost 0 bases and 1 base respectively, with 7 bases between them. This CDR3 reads CASSLVGANTEAFF. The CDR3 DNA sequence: TGTGCCAGCAGCTTGGTAGGGGCGAACACTGAAGCTTTCTTT.

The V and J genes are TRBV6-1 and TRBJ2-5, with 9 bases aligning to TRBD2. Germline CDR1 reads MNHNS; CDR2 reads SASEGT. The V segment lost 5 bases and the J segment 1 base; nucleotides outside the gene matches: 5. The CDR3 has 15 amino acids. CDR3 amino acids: CASSPSGVGQETQYF. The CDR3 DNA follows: TGTGCCAGCAGTCCTAGCGGGGTTGGCCAAGAGACCCAGTACTTC.

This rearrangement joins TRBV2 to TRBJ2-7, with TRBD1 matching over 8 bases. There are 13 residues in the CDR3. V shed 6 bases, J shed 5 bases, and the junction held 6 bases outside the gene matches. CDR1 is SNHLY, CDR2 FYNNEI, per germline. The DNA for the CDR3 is TGTGCCAGCAGCCGACAGGGGTCCCACGAGCAGTACTTC. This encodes CASSRQGSHEQYF.

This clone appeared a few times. The CDR3 DNA reads as TGTGCCAGCAGTGAGGGCGGGACAGCTCTCTATGGCTACACCTTC. This sequence encodes CASSEGGTALYGYTF. The chain links TRBV2 to TRBJ1-2, with TRBD1 matching 7 bases. In germline, CDR1 is SNHLY, CDR2 FYNNEI. V shed 3 bases, J shed 4 bases, and the junction held 8 bases outside the gene matches. The CDR3 is made up of 15 amino acids.

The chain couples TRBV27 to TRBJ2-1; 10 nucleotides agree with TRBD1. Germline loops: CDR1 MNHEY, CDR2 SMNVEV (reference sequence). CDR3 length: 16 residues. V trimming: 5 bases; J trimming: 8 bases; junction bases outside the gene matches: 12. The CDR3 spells CASSPRPRQGAHEQFF. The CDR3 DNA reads TGTGCCAGCAGTCCCCGCCCACGACAGGGGGCTCATGAGCAGTTCTTC.

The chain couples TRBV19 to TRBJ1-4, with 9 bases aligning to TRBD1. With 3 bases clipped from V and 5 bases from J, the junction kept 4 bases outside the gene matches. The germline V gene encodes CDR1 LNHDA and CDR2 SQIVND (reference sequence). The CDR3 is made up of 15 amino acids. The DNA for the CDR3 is TGTGCCAGTAGTATCGCGACAGGGGGGAATGAAAAACTGTTTTTT. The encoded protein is CASSIATGGNEKLFF.

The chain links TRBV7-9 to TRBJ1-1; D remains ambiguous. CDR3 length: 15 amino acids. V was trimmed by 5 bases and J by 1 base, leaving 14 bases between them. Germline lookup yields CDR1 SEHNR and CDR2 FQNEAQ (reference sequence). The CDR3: CASSPRPGANTEAFF. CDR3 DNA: TGTGCCAGCAGCCCTCGGCCCGGAGCGAACACTGAAGCTTTCTTT.

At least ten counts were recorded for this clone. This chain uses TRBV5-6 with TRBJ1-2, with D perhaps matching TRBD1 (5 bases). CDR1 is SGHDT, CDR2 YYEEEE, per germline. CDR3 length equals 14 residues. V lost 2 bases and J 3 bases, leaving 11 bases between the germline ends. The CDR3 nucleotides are TGTGCCAGCAGCTTAGGGGCCGGACACTATGGCTACACCTTC. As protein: CASSLGAGHYGYTF.

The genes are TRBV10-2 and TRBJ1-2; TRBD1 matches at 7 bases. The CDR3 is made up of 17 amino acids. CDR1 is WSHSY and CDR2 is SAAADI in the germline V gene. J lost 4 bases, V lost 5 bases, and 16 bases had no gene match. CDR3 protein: CASSPRGRRYVGYGYTF. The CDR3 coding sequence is TGCGCCAGCAGTCCTAGGGGGCGAAGGTATGTTGGCTATGGCTACACCTTC.

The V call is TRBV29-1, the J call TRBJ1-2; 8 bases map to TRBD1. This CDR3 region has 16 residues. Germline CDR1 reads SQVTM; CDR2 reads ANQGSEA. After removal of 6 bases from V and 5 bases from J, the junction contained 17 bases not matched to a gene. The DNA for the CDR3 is TGCAGCGTGTCGCAGGGGGCGGGGGTAGACTATTATGGCTACACCTTC. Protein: CSVSQGAGVDYYGYTF.

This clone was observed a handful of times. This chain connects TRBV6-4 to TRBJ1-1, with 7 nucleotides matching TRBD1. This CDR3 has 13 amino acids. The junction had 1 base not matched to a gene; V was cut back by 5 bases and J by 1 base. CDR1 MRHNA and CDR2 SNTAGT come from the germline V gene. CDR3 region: CASSRTGNTEAFF. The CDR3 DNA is TGTGCCAGCAGTAGGACAGGGAACACTGAAGCTTTCTTT.

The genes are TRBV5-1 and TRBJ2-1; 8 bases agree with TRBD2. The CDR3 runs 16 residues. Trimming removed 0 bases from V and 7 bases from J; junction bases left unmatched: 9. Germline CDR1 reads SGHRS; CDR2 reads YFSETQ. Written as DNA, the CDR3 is TGCGCCAGCAGCTTGGTCACGGGAGGGCCATGGAATGAGCAGTTCTTC. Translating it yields CASSLVTGGPWNEQFF.

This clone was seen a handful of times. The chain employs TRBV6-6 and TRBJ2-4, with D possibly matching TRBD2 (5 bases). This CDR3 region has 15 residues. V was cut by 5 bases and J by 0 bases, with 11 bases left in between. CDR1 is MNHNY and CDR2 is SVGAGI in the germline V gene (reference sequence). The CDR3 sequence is CASSQSGLAKNIQYF. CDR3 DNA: TGTGCCAGCAGTCAAAGCGGACTAGCCAAAAACATTCAGTACTTC.

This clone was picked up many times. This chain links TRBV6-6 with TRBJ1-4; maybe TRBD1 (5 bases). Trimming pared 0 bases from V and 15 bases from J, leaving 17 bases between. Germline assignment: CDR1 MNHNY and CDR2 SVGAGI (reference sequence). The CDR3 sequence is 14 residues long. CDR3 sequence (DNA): TGTGCCAGCAGTTACTCAGCGGGGACTCTGGGGTTGTTTTTT. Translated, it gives CASSYSAGTLGLFF.

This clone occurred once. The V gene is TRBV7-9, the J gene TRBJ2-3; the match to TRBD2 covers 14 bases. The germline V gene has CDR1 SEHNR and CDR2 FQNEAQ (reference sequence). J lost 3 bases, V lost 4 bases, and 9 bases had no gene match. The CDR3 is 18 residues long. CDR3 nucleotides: TGTGCCAGCAGCTCCCCCGGGACTAGCGGGAGTGATACAGATACGCAGTATTTT. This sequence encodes CASSSPGTSGSDTDTQYF.

The CDR3 bases are TGTGCCAGCAGCCTAACAGGGGGCAGAATCACTGAAGCTTTCTTT. Translated, it gives CASSLTGGRITEAFF. The rearrangement uses TRBV7-9 and TRBJ1-1, with 9 nucleotides matching TRBD1. This CDR3 has 15 residues. With V trimmed by 5 bases and J by 4 bases, 8 bases remained unmatched. The germline gives CDR1 SEHNR, CDR2 FQNEAQ (reference sequence).

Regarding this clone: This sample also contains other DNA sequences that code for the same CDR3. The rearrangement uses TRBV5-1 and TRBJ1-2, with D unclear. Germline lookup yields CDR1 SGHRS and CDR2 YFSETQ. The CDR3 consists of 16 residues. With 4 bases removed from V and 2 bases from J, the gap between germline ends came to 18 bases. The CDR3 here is CASSPLGGLSNYGYTF. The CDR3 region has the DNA TGCGCCAGCAGCCCCCTAGGAGGGTTGAGCAACTATGGCTACACCTTC.

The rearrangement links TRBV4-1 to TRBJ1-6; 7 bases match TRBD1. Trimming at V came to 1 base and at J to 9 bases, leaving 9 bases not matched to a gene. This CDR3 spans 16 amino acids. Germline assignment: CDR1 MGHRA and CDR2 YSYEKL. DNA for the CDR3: TGCGCCAGCAGCCAAGTGTCGACAGGGCAGTCTTCACCCCTCCACTTT. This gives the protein CASSQVSTGQSSPLHF.

CDR3 nucleotides: TGTGCCCATGACAGGGACTATGGCTACACCTTC. Translation: CAHDRDYGYTF. The chain uses TRBV30 and TRBJ1-2; 7 nucleotides align to TRBD1. This CDR3 has 11 amino acids. Germline CDR1 and CDR2: GTSNPN and SVGIG (reference sequence). V trimming: 8 bases; J trimming: 3 bases; junction bases outside the gene matches: 3. The full variable domain, its missing parts supplied by reference TRBV30 and TRBJ1-2, is SQTIHQWPATLVQPVGSPLSLECTVEGTSNPNLYWYRQAAGRGLQLLFYSVGIGQISSEVPQNLSASRPQDRQFILSSKKLLLSDSGFYLCAHDRDYGYTFGSGTRLTVV.

CDR3 bases: TGCGCCAGCAGCTCCTGGGCAAAAGATACGCAGTATTTT. Protein: CASSSWAKDTQYF. The chain links TRBV5-1 to TRBJ2-3; D is unresolved. This CDR3 comprises 13 residues. Trimming removed 3 bases from V and 5 bases from J, with 10 bases in between. CDR1 SGHRS and CDR2 YFSETQ come from the germline V gene.

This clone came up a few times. CDR3 sequence: CASRLFRETQYF. CDR3 nucleotides: TGTGCCAGCAGACTATTCCGAGAGACCCAGTACTTC. The rearrangement joins TRBV2 to TRBJ2-5; D gene ambiguous. The CDR3 contains 12 residues. The germline V gene has CDR1 SNHLY and CDR2 FYNNEI. The V end was cut by 6 bases, the J end by 4 bases, with 9 bases between.